The T cell receptor (beta chain) described here comes from a study of blood T cell repertoires in COVID-19. Study at large: COVID-19 samples collected from the United States, Italy and Spain covered acute and convalescent phases. T cells, B-cell-depleted T cells, or PBMCs supplied cDNA or gDNA.

Under the authors' procedure: Amplified reference gene primers provided the basis for estimating nucleated cell counts. The table came from immunoSEQ multiplex PCR; TCRdb's copy has only in-frame clones and leaves some out. The V and J calls and clone size were taken over from that table, and D and trimming were inferred from the DNA. The data show approximately 94,000 clones, approximately 84% seen once. Germline V gene sequence: CDR1 GTSNPN, CDR2 SVGIG (reference sequence). Deletions cut 2 bases from V and 3 bases from J, with 23 bases between. The CDR3 spans 17 residues. The chain is built from TRBV30 and TRBJ2-7, with D perhaps matching TRBD2 (6 bases). The receptor was isolated from a young man in a cohort sampled during active COVID-19. The sample taken for sequencing was peripheral blood. CDR3 residues: CAWSPGLETRRYYEQYF. The CDR3 region has the DNA TGTGCCTGGAGTCCGGGGCTGGAGACTAGGAGATACTACGAGCAGTACTTC.